This TCR beta chain was identified in a study of blood T cells in healthy people across ages. Study-level results: Strongly correlated with naive T cell percentage was TCR beta diversity.

Every participating donor contributed around 9.5 milliliters of peripheral blood through a draw. The CDR3 extends over 13 amino acids. V dropped 3 bases and J dropped 4; count of bases not matched to a gene: 2. The germline V gene encodes CDR1 ENHRY and CDR2 SYGVKD. To note about this clonotype: Its antigen is unidentified.

A J-beta primer mix and a sample-barcoded 5' primer were used in a second PCR of about 7 to 12 cycles. TCRdb re-analysed the 5' RACE reads in MiXCR, keeping a single row per CDR3 protein. The sample records about 640,000 distinct CDR3 sequences, roughly three fifths being singletons. This rearrangement joins TRBV10-3 to TRBJ1-2; 7 bases match TRBD1. Sequenced: blood. The sequence was obtained from a man aged 55 to 69 in good health. The CDR3 protein is CAISDGTVYGYTF. The CDR3 nucleotides are TGTGCCATCAGTGACGGGACAGTCTATGGCTACACCTTC.